This passage covers 21 T cell receptor beta chains from one sample sequenced in a study of beta chain features in type 1 diabetes. The entirety of the isolated RNA underwent reverse transcription, so expressed TCRB transcripts were sequenced. Sequencing used immunoSEQ multiplex PCR; TCRdb keeps in-frame clones, though not all of them. The profile shows under 150,000 clones, around 50% of them singletons. The sample taken for sequencing was Tregs from blood. All receptors derive from a man aged 18 to 35 in good health.

V is TRBV28 and J is TRBJ1-5; weak D call: TRBD1 (6 bases). V lost 10 bases and J lost 0, with 16 bases in between. The CDR3 consists of 15 residues. The germline gives CDR1 MDHEN, CDR2 SYDVKM. For the CDR3, the DNA is TGTGCCACCAAACAAGGGGGATATAGCAATCAGCCCCAGCATTTT. This encodes CATKQGGYSNQPQHF.

In regard to this clone: Germline is not matched at one junction end, which may reflect a read error. The rearrangement links TRBV4-3 to TRBJ1-4; the D is unclear. The CDR3 totals 19 residues. The germline V gene has CDR1 LGHNA and CDR2 YSLEER. The CDR3 bases are TGCGCCAGCAGCCAAGAATTTCTATTGGGCACAGCGGCTTTGGGCAAACTCTTTTTT. As protein: CASSQEFLLGTAALGKLFF.

V and J are TRBV7-8 and TRBJ2-5; 7 bases agree with TRBD2. Germline assignment: CDR1 SGHVS and CDR2 FQNEAQ. Trimming at V came to 3 bases and at J to 1 base, leaving 8 bases not matched to a gene. The CDR3 has 16 residues. This CDR3 is CASSFLGLVGQETQYF. The CDR3 DNA sequence: TGTGCCAGCAGCTTTCTCGGACTAGTCGGCCAAGAGACCCAGTACTTC.

This chain uses TRBV28 with TRBJ2-7, with D tentatively TRBD2 (6 bases). Trimming removed 5 bases from V and 5 bases from J, with 22 bases in between. From germline, CDR1 is MDHEN and CDR2 SYDVKM. The CDR3 length is 16 residues. In DNA form, the CDR3 reads TGTGCCAGCAGTCCGCCCTTGGGCAGCCGGGGGAACGAGCAGTACTTC. Encoded protein: CASSPPLGSRGNEQYF.

This chain uses TRBV19 with TRBJ2-7; no definite D call. CDR1 and CDR2 from the germline V gene are LNHDA and SQIVND (reference sequence). Deletions cut 5 bases from V and 0 bases from J, with 11 bases between. The CDR3 sequence is 14 residues long. The CDR3, as DNA: TGTGCCAGTAGTCCGAGTTTGAGCTCCTACGAGCAGTACTTC. The encoded protein is CASSPSLSSYEQYF.

The sample holds one count of this clone. The chain links TRBV28 to TRBJ2-5, with 9 bases identical to TRBD1. The J call may not be correct, given that the DNA end is closer to TRBJ2-7. CDR3 length equals 13 residues. Germline lookup yields CDR1 MDHEN and CDR2 SYDVKM. The CDR3 region is CASRGTGPYEQYF. The CDR3 DNA follows: TGTGCCAGCAGAGGGACAGGGCCCTACGAGCAGTACTTC.

This clone has more than one count but fewer than ten. J is TRBJ2-1 and V is TRBV20-1; D call uncertain. With 3 bases removed from V and 3 bases from J, the gap between germline ends came to 3 bases. Looked up from germline, CDR1 is DFQATT and CDR2 is SNEGSKA (reference sequence). The CDR3 spans 11 residues. CDR3 nucleotide sequence: TGCAGTGCTAGCGTCTACAATGAGCAGTTCTTC. Translating gives CSASVYNEQFF.

This sequence joins TRBV6-5 and TRBJ1-6; no reliable D call. The V end lost 8 bases, the J end lost 1 base, and 9 bases lay between the germline ends. Germline V CDR1 and CDR2: MNHEY, SVGAGI. This CDR3 is 14 amino acids long. This chain's CDR3 is CASRAGSYNSPLHF. The CDR3 bases are TGTGCCAGCCGGGCGGGGTCCTATAATTCACCCCTCCACTTT.

This clone has a handful of counts. V gene TRBV7-2 combines with J gene TRBJ2-7, with D possibly TRBD2 on 5 matching bases. The germline gives CDR1 SGHTA, CDR2 FQGNSA. The V gene lost 6 bases and the J gene lost 5 bases, with 14 bases spanning the gap. CDR3 size: 13 residues. The chain's CDR3 is CASRLFERDEQYF. For the CDR3, the DNA is TGTGCCAGCAGGCTTTTCGAGAGGGACGAGCAGTACTTC.

This clone was picked up a small number of times. The J gene is TRBJ2-2, the V gene TRBV7-2; 7 nucleotides line up with TRBD2. V lost 5 bases to trimming and J lost 2 bases; unmatched junction nucleotides: 8. CDR3 length equals 16 residues. CDR1 and CDR2 (germline): SGHTA, FQGNSA. The chain's CDR3 is CASSPGGRINTGELFF. In DNA form, the CDR3 reads TGTGCCAGCAGCCCGGGGGGACGGATAAACACCGGGGAGCTGTTTTTT.

This clone turned up a few times. This chain uses TRBV18 with TRBJ2-2; 9 nucleotides line up with TRBD2. The CDR3 has 16 residues. V was pared by 0 bases and J by 4 bases, with 3 bases of the junction left unmatched. Germline-derived CDR1 and CDR2 are KGHSH and LQKENI. The CDR3 bases are TGTGCCAGCTCACCACCGGGACTAGCAGCCACCGGGGAGCTGTTTTTT. It specifies CASSPPGLAATGELFF.

The chain couples TRBV7-2 to TRBJ2-7, with 7 bases matching TRBD2. CDR3 length: 15 amino acids. The V gene end was trimmed by 5 bases and the J gene end by 3 bases; junction bases not matched to a gene: 10. CDR1 and CDR2 (germline): SGHTA, FQGNSA. The CDR3 here is CASSTWSGLVYEQYF. CDR3 nucleotides: TGTGCCAGCAGCACCTGGTCCGGACTAGTCTACGAGCAGTACTTC.

The chain employs TRBV7-2 and TRBJ1-2; D not certain. The germline gives CDR1 SGHTA, CDR2 FQGNSA. The CDR3 has 12 amino acids. Trimming pared 6 bases from V and 6 bases from J, leaving 11 bases between. The CDR3 nucleotides are TGTGCCAGCAGGAGTATCGGGAATGGCTACACCTTC. Translating gives CASRSIGNGYTF.

The chain has TRBV20-1 and TRBJ1-2; D gene uncertain. V was trimmed by 2 bases and J by 10 bases, leaving 8 bases between them. Germline-derived CDR1 and CDR2 are DFQATT and SNEGSKA (reference sequence). The CDR3 runs to 10 residues. This CDR3 is CSARQSDYTF. The CDR3 nucleotides are TGCAGTGCTAGACAGAGCGACTACACCTTC.

The chain has TRBV27 and TRBJ1-2; the match to TRBD1 covers 7 bases. V shed 10 bases and J 1 base; nucleotides not matched to a gene: 9. Germline V gene lookup returns CDR1 MNHEY and CDR2 SMNVEV (reference sequence). The CDR3 length is 14 residues. CDR3 protein: CATKEQGYNYGYTF. CDR3 DNA: TGTGCCACCAAAGAACAGGGGTATAACTATGGCTACACCTTC.

Here the CDR3 reads CASSPGRQGNQPQHF. The CDR3 nucleotides read TGTGCCAGCTCACCGGGCAGGCAGGGCAATCAGCCCCAGCATTTT. V and J are TRBV18 and TRBJ1-5; D gene unclear. From germline, CDR1 is KGHSH and CDR2 LQKENI. The CDR3 length is 15 residues. V was pared by 3 bases and J by 2 bases, with 11 bases between.

This clone has only a few counts. V gene TRBV9 combines with J gene TRBJ2-5; possibly TRBD1 for D (5 bases). Between the trimmed V and J ends, which lost 3 bases and 7 bases, there was a span of 7 bases. Germline values: CDR1 SGDLS, CDR2 YYNGEE. The CDR3 loop spans 11 amino acids. The DNA of the CDR3 is TGTGCCAGCAGCGCCCAGGGGACCCAGTACTTC. It encodes CASSAQGTQYF.

The chain recombines TRBV5-1 with TRBJ2-2, with a tentative D call TRBD2 (6 bases). The CDR3 is made up of 14 amino acids. Trimming left V 4 bases short and J 3 bases short, with 10 bases between. Germline V gene data show CDR1 as SGHRS and CDR2 as YFSETQ. CDR3 coding DNA: TGCGCCAGCAGCACCGGGACTTACACCGGGGAGCTGTTTTTT. Its translation: CASSTGTYTGELFF.

The chain couples TRBV6-1 to TRBJ1-4, with D perhaps matching TRBD1 (6 bases). CDR3 length: 14 residues. Germline loops: CDR1 MNHNS, CDR2 SASEGT. The V end lost 7 bases, the J end lost 10 bases, and 19 bases lay between the germline ends. The CDR3 reads CASTWTATGGKLFF. The CDR3 DNA reads as TGTGCCAGCACCTGGACAGCCACGGGGGGAAAACTGTTTTTT.

The chain uses TRBV6-1 and TRBJ1-1, with 9 bases that match TRBD1. CDR1 is MNHNS, CDR2 SASEGT, per germline. CDR3 size: 14 residues. The J segment lost 1 base and the V segment lost 7 bases, leaving 4 bases of the junction unmatched. CDR3 amino acids: CASKKQGANTEAFF. In nucleotides, the CDR3 is TGTGCCAGCAAGAAACAGGGGGCGAACACTGAAGCTTTCTTT.

The chain combines TRBV4-1 with TRBJ2-7; D gene ambiguous. Germline CDR1 and CDR2: MGHRA and YSYEKL. Trimming shortened V by 0 bases and J by 2 bases, and 8 bases separated the two germline ends. The CDR3 runs 14 residues. The CDR3 nucleotides read TGCGCCAGCAGCCAAGATGGCAGAACCTACGAGCAGTACTTC. This gives the protein CASSQDGRTYEQYF.